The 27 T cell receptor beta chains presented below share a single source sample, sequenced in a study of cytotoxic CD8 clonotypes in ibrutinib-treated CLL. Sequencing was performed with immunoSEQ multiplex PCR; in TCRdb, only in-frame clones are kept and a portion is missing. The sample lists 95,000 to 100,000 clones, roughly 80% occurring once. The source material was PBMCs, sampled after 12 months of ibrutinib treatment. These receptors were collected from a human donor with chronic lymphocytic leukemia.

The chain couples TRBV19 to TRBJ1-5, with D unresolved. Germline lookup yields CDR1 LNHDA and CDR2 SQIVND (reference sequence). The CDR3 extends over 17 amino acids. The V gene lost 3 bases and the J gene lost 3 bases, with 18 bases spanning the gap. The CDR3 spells CASSIIGSGSNNQPQHF. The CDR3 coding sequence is TGTGCCAGTAGTATTATCGGGTCGGGCAGCAACAATCAGCCCCAGCATTTT. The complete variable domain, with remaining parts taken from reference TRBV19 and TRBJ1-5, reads DGGITQSPKYLFRKEGQNVTLSCEQNLNHDAMYWYRQDPGQGLRLIYYSQIVNDFQKGDIAEGYSVSREKKESFPLTVTSAQKNPTAFYLCASSIIGSGSNNQPQHFGDGTRLSIL.

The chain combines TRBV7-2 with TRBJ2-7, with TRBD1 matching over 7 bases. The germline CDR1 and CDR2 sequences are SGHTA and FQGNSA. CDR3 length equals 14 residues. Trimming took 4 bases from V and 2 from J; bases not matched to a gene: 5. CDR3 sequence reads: CASSSLGTAYEQYF. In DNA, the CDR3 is TGTGCCAGCAGCTCCTTGGGGACAGCCTACGAGCAGTACTTC.

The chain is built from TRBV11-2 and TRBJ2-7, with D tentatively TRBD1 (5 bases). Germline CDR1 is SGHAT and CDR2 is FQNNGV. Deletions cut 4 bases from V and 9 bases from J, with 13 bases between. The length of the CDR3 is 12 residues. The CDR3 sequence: CASSSASTGQYF. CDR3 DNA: TGTGCCAGCAGCTCGGCGTCTACAGGGCAGTACTTC. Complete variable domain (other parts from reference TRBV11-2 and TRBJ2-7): EAGVAQSPRYKIIEKRQSVAFWCNPISGHATLYWYQQILGQGPKLLIQFQNNGVVDDSQLPKDRFSAERLKGVDSTLKIQPAKLEDSAVYLCASSSASTGQYFGPGTRLTVT.

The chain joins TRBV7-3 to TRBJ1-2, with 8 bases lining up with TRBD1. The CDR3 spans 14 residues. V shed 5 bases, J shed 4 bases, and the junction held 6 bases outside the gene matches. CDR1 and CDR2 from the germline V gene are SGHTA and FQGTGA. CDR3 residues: CASSPGQGAYGYTF. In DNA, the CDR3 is TGTGCCAGCAGCCCCGGCCAGGGGGCCTATGGCTACACCTTC. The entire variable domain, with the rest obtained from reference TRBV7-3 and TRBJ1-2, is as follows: GAGVSQTPSNKVTEKGKYVELRCDPISGHTALYWYRQSLGQGPEFLIYFQGTGAADDSGLPNDRFFAVRPEGSVSTLKIQRTERGDSAVYLCASSPGQGAYGYTFGSGTRLTVV.

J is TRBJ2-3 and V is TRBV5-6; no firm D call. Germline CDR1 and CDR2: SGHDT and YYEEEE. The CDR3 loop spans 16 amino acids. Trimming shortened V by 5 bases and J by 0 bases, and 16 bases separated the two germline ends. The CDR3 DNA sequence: TGTGCCAGCAGAGACTCGGTGGGCTTCAGCACAGATACGCAGTATTTT. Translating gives CASRDSVGFSTDTQYF.

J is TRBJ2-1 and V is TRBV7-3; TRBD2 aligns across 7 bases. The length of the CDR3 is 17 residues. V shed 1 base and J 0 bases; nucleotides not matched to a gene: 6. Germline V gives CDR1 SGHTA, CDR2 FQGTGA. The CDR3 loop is CASSLRPGGYSYNEQFF. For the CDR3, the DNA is TGTGCCAGCAGCTTAAGACCCGGGGGGTACTCCTACAATGAGCAGTTCTTC. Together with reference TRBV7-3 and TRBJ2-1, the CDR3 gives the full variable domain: GAGVSQTPSNKVTEKGKYVELRCDPISGHTALYWYRQSLGQGPEFLIYFQGTGAADDSGLPNDRFFAVRPEGSVSTLKIQRTERGDSAVYLCASSLRPGGYSYNEQFFGPGTRLTVL.

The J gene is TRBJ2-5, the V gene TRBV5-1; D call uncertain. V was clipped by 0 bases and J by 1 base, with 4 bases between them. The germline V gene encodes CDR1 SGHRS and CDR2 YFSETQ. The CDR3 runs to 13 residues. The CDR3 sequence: CASSLDSQETQYF. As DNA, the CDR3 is TGCGCCAGCAGCTTGGACTCCCAAGAGACCCAGTACTTC.

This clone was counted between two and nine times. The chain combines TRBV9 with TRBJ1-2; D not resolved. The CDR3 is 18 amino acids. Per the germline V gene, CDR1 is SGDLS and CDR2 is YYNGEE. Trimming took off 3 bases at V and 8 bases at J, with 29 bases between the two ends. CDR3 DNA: TGTGCCAGCAGCGGGTCCACGACTACAAAACCCAGAAATTTCGGCTACACCTTC. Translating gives CASSGSTTTKPRNFGYTF.

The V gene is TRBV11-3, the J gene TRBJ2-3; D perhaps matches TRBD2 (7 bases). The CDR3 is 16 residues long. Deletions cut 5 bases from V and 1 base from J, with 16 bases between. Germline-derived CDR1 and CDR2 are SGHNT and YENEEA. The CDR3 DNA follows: TGTGCCAGCAGCCAGGTGGCGGGGGCCCGCACAGATACGCAGTATTTT. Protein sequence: CASSQVAGARTDTQYF.

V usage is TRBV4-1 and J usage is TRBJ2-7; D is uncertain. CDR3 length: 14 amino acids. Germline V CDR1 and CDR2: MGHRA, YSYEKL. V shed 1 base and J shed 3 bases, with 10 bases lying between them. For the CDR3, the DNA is TGCGCCAGCAGCCAAGTGTCTGGGATCTACGAGCAGTACTTC. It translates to CASSQVSGIYEQYF.

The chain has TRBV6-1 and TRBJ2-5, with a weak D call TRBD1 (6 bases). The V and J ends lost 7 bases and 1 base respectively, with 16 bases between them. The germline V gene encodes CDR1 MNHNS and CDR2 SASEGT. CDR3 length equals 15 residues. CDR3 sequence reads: CASIKVTGSQETQYF. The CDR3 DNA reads TGTGCCAGCATCAAAGTGACAGGAAGCCAAGAGACCCAGTACTTC.

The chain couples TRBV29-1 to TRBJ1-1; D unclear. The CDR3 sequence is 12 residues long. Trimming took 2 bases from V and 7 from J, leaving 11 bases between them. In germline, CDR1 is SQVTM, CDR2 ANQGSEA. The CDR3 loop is CSVELRQIEAFF. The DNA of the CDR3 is TGCAGCGTTGAACTTAGGCAGATTGAAGCTTTCTTT.

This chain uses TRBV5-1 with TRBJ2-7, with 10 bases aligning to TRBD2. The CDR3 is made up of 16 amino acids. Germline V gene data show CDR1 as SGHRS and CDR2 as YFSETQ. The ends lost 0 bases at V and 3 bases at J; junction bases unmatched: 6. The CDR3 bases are TGCGCCAGCAGCTTGGTGGAGCGGGGGGGCAGCTACGAGCAGTACTTC. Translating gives CASSLVERGGSYEQYF.

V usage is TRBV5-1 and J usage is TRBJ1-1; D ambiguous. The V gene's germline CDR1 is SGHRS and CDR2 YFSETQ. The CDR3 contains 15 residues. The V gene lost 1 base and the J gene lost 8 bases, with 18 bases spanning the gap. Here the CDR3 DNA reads TGCGCCAGCAGCTTGTCTGGCTCCGTGGGAATGGAAGCTTTCTTT. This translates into CASSLSGSVGMEAFF.

CDR3 loop: CASSLQGLGPYEQYF. The CDR3 nucleotides are TGTGCCAGCAGTCTACAGGGGTTGGGGCCCTACGAGCAGTACTTC. The rearrangement uses TRBV27 and TRBJ2-7, with TRBD1 matching 7 bases. J gave up 2 bases and V 5 bases, and 9 bases lay outside the gene matches. The germline V gene has CDR1 MNHEY and CDR2 SMNVEV (reference sequence). This CDR3 comprises 15 residues.

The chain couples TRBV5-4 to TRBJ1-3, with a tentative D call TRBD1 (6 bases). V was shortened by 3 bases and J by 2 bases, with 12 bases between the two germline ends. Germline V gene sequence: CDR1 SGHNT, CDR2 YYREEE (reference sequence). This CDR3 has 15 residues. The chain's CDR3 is CASSSTPGAGNTIYF. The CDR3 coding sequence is TGTGCCAGCAGCTCAACCCCAGGGGCTGGAAACACCATATATTTT.

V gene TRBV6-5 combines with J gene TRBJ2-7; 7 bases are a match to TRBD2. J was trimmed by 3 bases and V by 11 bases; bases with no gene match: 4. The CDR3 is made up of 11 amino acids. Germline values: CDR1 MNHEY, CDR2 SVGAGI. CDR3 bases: TGTGCCGCAACGGGGGGCTACGAGCAGTACTTC. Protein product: CAATGGYEQYF.

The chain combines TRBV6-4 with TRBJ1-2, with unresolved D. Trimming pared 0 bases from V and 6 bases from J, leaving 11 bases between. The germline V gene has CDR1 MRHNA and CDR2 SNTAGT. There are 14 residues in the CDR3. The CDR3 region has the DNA TGTGCCAGCAGTGACTCCGGAAGGACTGATGGCTACACCTTC. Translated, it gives CASSDSGRTDGYTF.

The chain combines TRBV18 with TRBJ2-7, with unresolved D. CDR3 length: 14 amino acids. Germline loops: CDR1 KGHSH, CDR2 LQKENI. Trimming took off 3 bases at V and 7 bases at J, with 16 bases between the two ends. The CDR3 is CASSPNSPGWEQYF. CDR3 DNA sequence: TGTGCCAGCTCACCTAACTCCCCCGGGTGGGAGCAGTACTTC.

The CDR3 here is CASSVRRANEQFF. As DNA, the CDR3 is TGTGCCAGCAGCGTGAGACGGGCCAATGAGCAGTTCTTC. The V gene is TRBV7-3, the J gene TRBJ2-1, with D unresolved. Germline CDR1 SGHTA, CDR2 FQGTGA. CDR3 length: 13 amino acids. The V end was cut by 5 bases, the J end by 6 bases, with 11 bases between.

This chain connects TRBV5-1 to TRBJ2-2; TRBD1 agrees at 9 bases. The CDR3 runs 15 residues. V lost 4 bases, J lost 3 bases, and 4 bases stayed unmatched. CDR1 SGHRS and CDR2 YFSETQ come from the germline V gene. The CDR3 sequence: CASSLQGADTGELFF. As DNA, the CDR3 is TGCGCCAGCAGCCTACAGGGGGCGGACACCGGGGAGCTGTTTTTT.

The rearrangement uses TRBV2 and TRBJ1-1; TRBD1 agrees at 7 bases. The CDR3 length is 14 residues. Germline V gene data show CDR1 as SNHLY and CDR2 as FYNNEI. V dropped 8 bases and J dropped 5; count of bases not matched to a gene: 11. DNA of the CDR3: TGTGCCAGCGATCGGGACCCAGGGGGGACTGAAGCTTTCTTT. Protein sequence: CASDRDPGGTEAFF.

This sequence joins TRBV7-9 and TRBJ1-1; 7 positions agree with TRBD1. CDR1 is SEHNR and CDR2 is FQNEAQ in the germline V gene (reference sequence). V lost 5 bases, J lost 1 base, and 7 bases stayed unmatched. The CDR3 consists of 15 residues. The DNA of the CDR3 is TGTGCCAGCAGCCAGGACAGGTGGGGGAACACTGAAGCTTTCTTT. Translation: CASSQDRWGNTEAFF.

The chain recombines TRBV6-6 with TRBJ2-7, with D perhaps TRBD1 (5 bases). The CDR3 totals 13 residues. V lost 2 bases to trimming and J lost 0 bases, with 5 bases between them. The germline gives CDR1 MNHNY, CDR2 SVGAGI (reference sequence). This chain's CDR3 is CASSYQGSYEQYF. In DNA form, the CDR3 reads TGTGCCAGCAGTTACCAGGGCTCCTACGAGCAGTACTTC.

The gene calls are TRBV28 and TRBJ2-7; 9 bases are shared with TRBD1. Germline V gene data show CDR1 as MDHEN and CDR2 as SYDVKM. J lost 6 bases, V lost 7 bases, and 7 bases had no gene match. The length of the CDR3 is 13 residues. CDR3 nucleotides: TGTGCCAGCAAAACAGGGGGCCGGTCCGAGCAGTACTTC. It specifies CASKTGGRSEQYF.

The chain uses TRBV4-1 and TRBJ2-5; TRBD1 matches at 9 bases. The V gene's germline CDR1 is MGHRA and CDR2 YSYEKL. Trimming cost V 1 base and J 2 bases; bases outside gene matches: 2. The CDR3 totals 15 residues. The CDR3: CASSQGDRAQETQYF. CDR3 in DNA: TGCGCCAGCAGCCAAGGGGACAGGGCTCAAGAGACCCAGTACTTC.

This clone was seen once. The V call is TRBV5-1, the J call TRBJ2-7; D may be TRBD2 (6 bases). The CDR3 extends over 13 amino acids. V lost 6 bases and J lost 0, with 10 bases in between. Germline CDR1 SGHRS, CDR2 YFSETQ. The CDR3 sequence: CASNAGSSYEQYF. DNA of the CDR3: TGCGCCAGCAATGCGGGGAGCTCCTACGAGCAGTACTTC.